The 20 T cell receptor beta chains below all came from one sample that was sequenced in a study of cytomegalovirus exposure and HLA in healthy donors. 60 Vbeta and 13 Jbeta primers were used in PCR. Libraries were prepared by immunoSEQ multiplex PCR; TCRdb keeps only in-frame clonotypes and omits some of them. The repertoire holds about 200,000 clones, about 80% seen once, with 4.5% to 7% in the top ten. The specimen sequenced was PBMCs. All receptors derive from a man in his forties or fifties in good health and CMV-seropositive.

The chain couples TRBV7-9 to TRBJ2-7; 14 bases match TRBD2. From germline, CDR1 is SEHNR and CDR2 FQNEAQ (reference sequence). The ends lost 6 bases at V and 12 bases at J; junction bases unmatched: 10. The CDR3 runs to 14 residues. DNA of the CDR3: TGTGCCAGCAGTTCTCCGGGACTAGCGGGAGAACTGTACGTC. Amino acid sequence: CASSSPGLAGELYV.

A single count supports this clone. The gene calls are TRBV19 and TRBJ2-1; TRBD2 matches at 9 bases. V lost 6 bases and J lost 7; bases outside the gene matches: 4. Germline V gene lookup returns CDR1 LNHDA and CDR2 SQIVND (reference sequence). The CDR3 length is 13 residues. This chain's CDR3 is CASRLAGKNEQFF. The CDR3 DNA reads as TGTGCCAGTAGGCTAGCGGGAAAGAATGAGCAGTTCTTC.

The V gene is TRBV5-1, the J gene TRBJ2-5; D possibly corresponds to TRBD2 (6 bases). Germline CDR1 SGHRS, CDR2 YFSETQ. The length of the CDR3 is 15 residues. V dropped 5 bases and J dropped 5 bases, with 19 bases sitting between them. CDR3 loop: CASSLLDGGRETQYF. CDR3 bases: TGCGCCAGCAGTCTTCTAGACGGGGGACGGGAGACCCAGTACTTC.

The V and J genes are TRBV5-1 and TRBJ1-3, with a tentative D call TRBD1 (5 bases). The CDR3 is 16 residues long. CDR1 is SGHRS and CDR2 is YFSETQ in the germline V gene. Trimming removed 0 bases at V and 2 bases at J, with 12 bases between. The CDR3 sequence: CASSLGSPGTGNTIYF. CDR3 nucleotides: TGCGCCAGCAGCTTGGGTTCGCCAGGGACTGGAAACACCATATATTTT. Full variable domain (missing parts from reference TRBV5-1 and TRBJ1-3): KAGVTQTPRYLIKTRGQQVTLSCSPISGHRSVSWYQQTPGQGLQFLFEYFSETQRNKGNFPGRFSGRQFSNSRSEMNVSTLELGDSALYLCASSLGSPGTGNTIYFGEGSWLTVV.

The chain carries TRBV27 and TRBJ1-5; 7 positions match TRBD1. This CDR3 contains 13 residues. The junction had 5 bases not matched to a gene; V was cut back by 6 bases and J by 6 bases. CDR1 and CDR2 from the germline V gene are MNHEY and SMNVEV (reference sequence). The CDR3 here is CASRGQWGQPQHF. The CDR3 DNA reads TGTGCCAGCAGGGGACAGTGGGGTCAGCCCCAGCATTTT.

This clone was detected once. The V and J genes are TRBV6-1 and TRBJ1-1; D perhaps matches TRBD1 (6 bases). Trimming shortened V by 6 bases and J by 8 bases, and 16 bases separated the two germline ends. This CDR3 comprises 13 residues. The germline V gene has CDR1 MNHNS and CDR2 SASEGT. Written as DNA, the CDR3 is TGTGCCAGCAGACTGGACAGCAACCGAGAAGCTTTCTTT. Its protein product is CASRLDSNREAFF.

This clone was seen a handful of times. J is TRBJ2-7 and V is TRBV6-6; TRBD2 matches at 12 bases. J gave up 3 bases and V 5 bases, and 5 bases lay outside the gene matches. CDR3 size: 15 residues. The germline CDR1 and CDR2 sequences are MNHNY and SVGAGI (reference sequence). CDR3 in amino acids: CASSPTSGSFYEQYV. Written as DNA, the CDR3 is TGTGCCAGCAGTCCGACTAGCGGGAGTTTCTACGAGCAGTACGTC.

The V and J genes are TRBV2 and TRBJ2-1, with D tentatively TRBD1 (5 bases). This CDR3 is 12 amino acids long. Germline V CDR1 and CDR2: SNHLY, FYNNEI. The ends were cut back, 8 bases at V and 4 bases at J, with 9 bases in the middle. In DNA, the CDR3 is TGTGCCAGCTCGACAGAGTACAATGAGCAGTTCTTC. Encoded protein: CASSTEYNEQFF.

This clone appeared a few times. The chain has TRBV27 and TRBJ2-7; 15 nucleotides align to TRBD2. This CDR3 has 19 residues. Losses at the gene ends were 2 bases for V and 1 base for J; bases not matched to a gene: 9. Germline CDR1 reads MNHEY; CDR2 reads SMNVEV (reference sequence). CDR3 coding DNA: TGTGCCAGCAGTTTAATAGGACTAGCGGGAGGGTCAGCTTCCTACGAGCAGTACTTC. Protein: CASSLIGLAGGSASYEQYF.

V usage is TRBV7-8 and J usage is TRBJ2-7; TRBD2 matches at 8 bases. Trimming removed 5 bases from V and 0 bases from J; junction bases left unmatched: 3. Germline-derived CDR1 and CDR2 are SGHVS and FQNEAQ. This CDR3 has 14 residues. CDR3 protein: CASSTRGGSYEQYV. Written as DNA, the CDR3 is TGTGCCAGCAGCACCCGGGGGGGCTCCTACGAGCAGTACGTC.

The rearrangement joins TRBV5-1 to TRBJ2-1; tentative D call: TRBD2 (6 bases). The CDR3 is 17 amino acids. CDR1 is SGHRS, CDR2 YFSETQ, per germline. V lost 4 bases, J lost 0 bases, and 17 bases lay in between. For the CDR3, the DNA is TGCGCCAGCAGCCCCCCAGCAGGAGGGAGCTCCTACAATGAGCAGTTCTTC. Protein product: CASSPPAGGSSYNEQFF. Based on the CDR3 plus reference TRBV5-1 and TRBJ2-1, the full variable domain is KAGVTQTPRYLIKTRGQQVTLSCSPISGHRSVSWYQQTPGQGLQFLFEYFSETQRNKGNFPGRFSGRQFSNSRSEMNVSTLELGDSALYLCASSPPAGGSSYNEQFFGPGTRLTVL.

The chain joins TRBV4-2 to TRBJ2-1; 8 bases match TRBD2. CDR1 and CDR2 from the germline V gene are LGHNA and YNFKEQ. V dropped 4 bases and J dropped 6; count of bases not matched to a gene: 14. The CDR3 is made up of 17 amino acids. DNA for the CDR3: TGTGCCAGCAGCCCAGGGGAGGGACTAGACGACCGCAATGAGCAGTTCTTC. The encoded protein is CASSPGEGLDDRNEQFF.

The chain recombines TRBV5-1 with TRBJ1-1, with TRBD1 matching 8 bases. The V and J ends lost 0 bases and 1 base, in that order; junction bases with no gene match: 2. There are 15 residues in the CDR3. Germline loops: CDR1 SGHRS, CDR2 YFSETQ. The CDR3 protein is CASSLAGQGNTEAFF. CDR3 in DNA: TGCGCCAGCAGCTTGGCCGGACAGGGGAACACTGAAGCTTTCTTT.

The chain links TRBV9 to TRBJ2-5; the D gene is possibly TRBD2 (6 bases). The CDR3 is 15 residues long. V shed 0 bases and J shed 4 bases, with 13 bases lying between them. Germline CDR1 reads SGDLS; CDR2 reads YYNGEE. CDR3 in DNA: TGTGCCAGCAGCGTAGCGGGCGGGAAGGGAGAGACCCAGTACTTC. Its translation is CASSVAGGKGETQYF.

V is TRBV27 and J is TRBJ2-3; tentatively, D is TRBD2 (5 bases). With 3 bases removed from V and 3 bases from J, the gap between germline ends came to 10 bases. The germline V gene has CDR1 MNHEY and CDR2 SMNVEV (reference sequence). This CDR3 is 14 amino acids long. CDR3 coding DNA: TGTGCCAGCAGTTTTTCCGGAGGAACAGATACGCAGTATTTT. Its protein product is CASSFSGGTDTQYF.

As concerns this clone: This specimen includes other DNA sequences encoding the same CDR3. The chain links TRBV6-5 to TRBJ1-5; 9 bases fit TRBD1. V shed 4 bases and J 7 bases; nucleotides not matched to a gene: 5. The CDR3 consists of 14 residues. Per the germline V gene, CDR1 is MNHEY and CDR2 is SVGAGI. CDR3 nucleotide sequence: TGTGCCAGCAGTTTGGACAGGGGTGGACAGCCCCAGCATTTT. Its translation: CASSLDRGGQPQHF.

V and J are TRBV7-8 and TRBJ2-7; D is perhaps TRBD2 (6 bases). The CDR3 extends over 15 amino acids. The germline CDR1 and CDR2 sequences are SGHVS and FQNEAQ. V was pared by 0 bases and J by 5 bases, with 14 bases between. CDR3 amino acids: CASSLAVAGRNEQYV. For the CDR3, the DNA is TGTGCCAGCAGCTTAGCCGTAGCAGGGAGGAACGAGCAGTACGTC.

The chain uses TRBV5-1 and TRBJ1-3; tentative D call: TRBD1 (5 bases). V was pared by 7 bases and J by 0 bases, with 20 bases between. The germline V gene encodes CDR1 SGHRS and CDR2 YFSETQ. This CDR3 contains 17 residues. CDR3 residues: CASDQGGGPFSGNTIYF. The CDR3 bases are TGCGCCAGCGACCAGGGTGGCGGACCATTCTCTGGAAACACCATATATTTT.

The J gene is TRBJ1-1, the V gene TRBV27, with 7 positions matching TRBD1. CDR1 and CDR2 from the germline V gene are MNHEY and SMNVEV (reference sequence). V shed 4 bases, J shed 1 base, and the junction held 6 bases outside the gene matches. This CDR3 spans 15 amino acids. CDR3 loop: CASSYEGAWNTEAFF. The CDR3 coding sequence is TGTGCCAGCAGTTATGAGGGGGCGTGGAACACTGAAGCTTTCTTT.

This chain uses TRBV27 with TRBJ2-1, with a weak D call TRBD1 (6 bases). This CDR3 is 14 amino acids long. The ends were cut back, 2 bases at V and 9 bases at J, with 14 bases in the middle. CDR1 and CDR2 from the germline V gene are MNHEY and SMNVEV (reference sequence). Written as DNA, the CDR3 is TGTGCCAGCAGTTTAAGGGGGTTTGTGGGTGAGCAGTTCTTC. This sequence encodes CASSLRGFVGEQFF.